The 26 T cell receptor beta chains in this list originate from one sample, sequenced in a study of chemoradiotherapy in HPV16-positive cancers. Repertoires were generated with immunoSEQ multiplex PCR, while TCRdb's copy carries only in-frame clones and drops some. The table has some 6,200 clones, approximately 90% seen once; the top ten hold approximately 2.3%. Sequences were derived from tumor tissue, sampled from a patient who underwent chemoradiotherapy. These receptors were taken from a human donor with HPV-associated anogenital cancer.

The J gene is TRBJ1-4, the V gene TRBV6-5, with D tentatively TRBD1 (5 bases). This CDR3 contains 15 residues. Trimming pared 5 bases from V and 8 bases from J, leaving 18 bases between. Looked up from germline, CDR1 is MNHEY and CDR2 is SVGAGI. The CDR3 sequence: CASSRRGDVREKLFF. CDR3 sequence (DNA): TGTGCCAGCAGTCGGCGAGGGGACGTCCGGGAAAAACTGTTTTTT.

J is TRBJ1-5 and V is TRBV27; TRBD1 matches at 7 bases. The CDR3 has 16 amino acids. CDR1 and CDR2 (germline): MNHEY, SMNVEV (reference sequence). The junction had 13 bases not matched to a gene; V was cut back by 4 bases and J by 7 bases. CDR3 nucleotide sequence: TGTGCCAGCAGTTCCGGGACAGTTGGTTTTAGCCAGCCCCAGCATTTT. This codes for CASSSGTVGFSQPQHF.

The chain joins TRBV18 to TRBJ1-1, with TRBD1 matching over 9 bases. With 3 bases clipped from V and 5 bases from J, the junction kept 7 bases outside the gene matches. The CDR3 is 15 amino acids. Germline V gene data show CDR1 as KGHSH and CDR2 as LQKENI. The DNA of the CDR3 is TGTGCCAGCTCACCCAGGACAGGGGATTATACTGAAGCTTTCTTT. Its translation: CASSPRTGDYTEAFF.

This sequence joins TRBV29-1 and TRBJ2-2, with D perhaps TRBD2 (5 bases). The CDR3 loop spans 13 amino acids. V lost 3 bases and J lost 5, with 10 bases in between. Per the germline V gene, CDR1 is SQVTM and CDR2 is ANQGSEA. The CDR3 DNA follows: TGCAGCGTTGACGTTGGACTTACCGGGGAGCTGTTTTTT. Amino acids: CSVDVGLTGELFF.

The J gene is TRBJ2-7, the V gene TRBV18; 7 bases align to TRBD1. Germline loops: CDR1 KGHSH, CDR2 LQKENI. The CDR3 sequence is 16 residues long. V dropped 3 bases and J dropped 7; count of bases not matched to a gene: 15. CDR3 coding DNA: TGTGCCAGCTCACCGAGTCTCGGACAGGTCTCGTTTGAGCAGTACTTC. Translating gives CASSPSLGQVSFEQYF.

V usage is TRBV28 and J usage is TRBJ2-7, with no clear D. Germline V gene sequence: CDR1 MDHEN, CDR2 SYDVKM. V was shortened by 3 bases and J by 4 bases, with 4 bases between the two germline ends. CDR3 length: 11 residues. The CDR3 DNA sequence: TGTGCCAGCAGTTTCAAGTACGAGCAGTACTTC. Translated, it gives CASSFKYEQYF.

This chain uses TRBV2 with TRBJ1-2, with TRBD1 identical over 12 bases. This CDR3 spans 16 amino acids. The J segment lost 1 base and the V segment lost 8 bases, leaving 8 bases of the junction unmatched. Germline V gene sequence: CDR1 SNHLY, CDR2 FYNNEI. CDR3 DNA sequence: TGTGCCAGCTCCCGGGACAGGGGGCAATTTAACTATGGCTACACCTTC. It specifies CASSRDRGQFNYGYTF.

V is TRBV5-1 and J is TRBJ1-1; 8 bases agree with TRBD1. The CDR3 is made up of 16 amino acids. CDR1 is SGHRS and CDR2 is YFSETQ in the germline V gene. With 3 bases clipped from V and 1 base from J, the junction kept 8 bases outside the gene matches. The CDR3 protein is CASSSPPQGANTEAFF. As DNA, the CDR3 is TGCGCCAGCAGCTCCCCCCCTCAGGGGGCGAACACTGAAGCTTTCTTT.

The V gene is TRBV7-9, the J gene TRBJ2-7, with D tentatively TRBD1 or TRBD2 (6 bases each). Germline V CDR1 and CDR2: SEHNR, FQNEAQ (reference sequence). V was trimmed by 5 bases and J by 6 bases, leaving 17 bases between them. This CDR3 has 14 residues. The CDR3 loop is CASSPDSGASEQYF. CDR3 in DNA: TGTGCCAGCAGCCCCGACTCGGGGGCGAGCGAGCAGTACTTC.

The rearrangement links TRBV7-2 to TRBJ2-2; no clear D gene. V lost 1 base, J lost 5 bases, and 8 bases lay in between. The length of the CDR3 is 14 residues. Germline assignment: CDR1 SGHTA and CDR2 FQGNSA. CDR3 nucleotides: TGTGCCAGCAGCTTAGGAGTTTGGACCGGGGAGCTGTTTTTT. This gives the protein CASSLGVWTGELFF.

The chain has TRBV19 and TRBJ1-1; 7 bases line up with TRBD1. This CDR3 is 12 amino acids long. The germline V gene encodes CDR1 LNHDA and CDR2 SQIVND (reference sequence). After removal of 7 bases from V and 5 bases from J, the junction contained 4 bases not matched to a gene. The CDR3 coding sequence is TGTGCCAGTAAGGCAGGGGGGACTGAAGCTTTCTTT. Its translation: CASKAGGTEAFF.

This clone was recorded only once. This rearrangement joins TRBV7-9 to TRBJ1-2, with D unresolved. Trimming removed 1 base at V and 4 bases at J, with 7 bases between. The CDR3 is 13 residues long. Germline V gene lookup returns CDR1 SEHNR and CDR2 FQNEAQ (reference sequence). The CDR3 loop is CASSLGPVYGYTF. CDR3 nucleotide sequence: TGTGCCAGCAGCTTAGGGCCAGTCTATGGCTACACCTTC.

This chain connects TRBV18 to TRBJ2-2, with D unresolved. The CDR3 is made up of 13 amino acids. V was pared by 2 bases and J by 7 bases, with 8 bases between. Germline CDR1 KGHSH, CDR2 LQKENI. CDR3 nucleotide sequence: TGTGCCAGCTCACCATTTGGTAGCGGGGAGCTGTTTTTT. Translating it yields CASSPFGSGELFF.

The chain couples TRBV11-3 to TRBJ2-6; possible D gene TRBD2, 5 bases. CDR3 length: 15 residues. V dropped 4 bases and J dropped 0 bases, with 7 bases sitting between them. CDR1 and CDR2 from the germline V gene are SGHNT and YENEEA. CDR3 region: CASSSGDSGANVLTF. The DNA of the CDR3 is TGTGCCAGCAGCTCCGGGGACTCTGGGGCCAACGTCCTGACTTTC.

The chain carries TRBV29-1 and TRBJ1-3; no clear D gene. The germline V gene encodes CDR1 SQVTM and CDR2 ANQGSEA. This CDR3 has 12 residues. V lost 7 bases, J lost 4 bases, and 11 bases lay in between. As DNA, the CDR3 is TGCAGCGGCACCCTGGCGGGAAACACCATATATTTT. This sequence encodes CSGTLAGNTIYF. The whole variable domain, filled in from reference TRBV29-1 and TRBJ1-3, reads SAVISQKPSRDICQRGTSLTIQCQVDSQVTMMFWYRQQPGQSLTLIATANQGSEATYESGFVIDKFPISRPNLTFSTLTVSNMSPEDSSIYLCSGTLAGNTIYFGEGSWLTVV.

The gene calls are TRBV6-1 and TRBJ2-7; 9 bases are shared with TRBD2. This CDR3 comprises 14 residues. Germline V gives CDR1 MNHNS, CDR2 SASEGT. After removal of 8 bases from V and 6 bases from J, the junction contained 11 bases not matched to a gene. Written as DNA, the CDR3 is TGTGCCAGCCGCTGGGAGGGCGGGGGGGCCGAGCAGTACTTC. This codes for CASRWEGGGAEQYF.

This clone was recorded a few times. The junction does not match germline at one end; this may be a read error. The CDR3 here is CSADRQGEVFF. CDR3 nucleotide sequence: TGCAGCGCAGACAGGCAGGGGGAGGTGTTTTTT. This chain joins TRBV29-1 and TRBJ2-2, with D perhaps matching TRBD1 (7 bases). CDR1 and CDR2 (germline): SQVTM, ANQGSEA. This CDR3 spans 11 amino acids.

The chain joins TRBV5-1 to TRBJ2-5, with D possibly matching TRBD1 (6 bases). Trimming took off 2 bases at V and 2 bases at J, with 10 bases between the two ends. Germline CDR1 SGHRS, CDR2 YFSETQ. This CDR3 contains 14 residues. The CDR3 region is CASSFQTGQETQYF. Here the CDR3 DNA reads TGCGCCAGCAGCTTTCAGACAGGTCAAGAGACCCAGTACTTC.

The rearrangement uses TRBV28 and TRBJ1-1; perhaps TRBD1 as D (6 bases). The germline V and J ends were trimmed by 6 bases and 0 bases, with 11 bases remaining between them. The CDR3 is made up of 14 amino acids. Germline loops: CDR1 MDHEN, CDR2 SYDVKM. CDR3 DNA: TGTGCCAGCAGCTTACAGGGAGTGAACACTGAAGCTTTCTTT. This translates into CASSLQGVNTEAFF.

The chain employs TRBV27 and TRBJ1-1, with D maybe TRBD1 (5 bases). The CDR3 loop spans 14 amino acids. The V gene lost 4 bases and the J gene lost 2 bases, with 11 bases spanning the gap. Per the germline V gene, CDR1 is MNHEY and CDR2 is SMNVEV (reference sequence). The CDR3: CASSWTRFNTEAFF. In DNA form, the CDR3 reads TGTGCCAGCAGTTGGACACGGTTCAACACTGAAGCTTTCTTT.

The chain carries TRBV6-5 and TRBJ1-1; perhaps TRBD1 as D (5 bases). Germline loops: CDR1 MNHEY, CDR2 SVGAGI. V shed 8 bases and J shed 0 bases, with 7 bases lying between them. CDR3 size: 12 residues. The CDR3 reads CASGGVNTEAFF. The CDR3 nucleotides read TGTGCCAGCGGGGGAGTGAACACTGAAGCTTTCTTT.

The chain couples TRBV6-5 to TRBJ1-4, with a tentative D call TRBD1 (5 bases). The CDR3 is 16 amino acids. V gave up 2 bases and J gave up 7 bases, with 17 bases separating them. Germline V gene sequence: CDR1 MNHEY, CDR2 SVGAGI. This CDR3 reads CASSYSPDTSFEKLFF. The CDR3 DNA reads TGTGCCAGCAGTTACAGCCCGGACACATCCTTTGAAAAACTGTTTTTT.

The J gene is TRBJ1-5, the V gene TRBV7-8; D possibly corresponds to TRBD1 (5 bases). CDR3 size: 15 residues. V dropped 8 bases and J dropped 2 bases, with 16 bases sitting between them. The germline V gene encodes CDR1 SGHVS and CDR2 FQNEAQ. CDR3 residues: CASALGTDGNQPQHF. CDR3 nucleotides: TGTGCCAGCGCCCTGGGGACGGACGGCAATCAGCCCCAGCATTTT.

The chain links TRBV28 to TRBJ1-3, with D perhaps TRBD1 (6 bases). The V and J ends lost 1 base and 6 bases respectively, with 10 bases between them. Germline lookup yields CDR1 MDHEN and CDR2 SYDVKM. The CDR3 totals 14 residues. The CDR3 nucleotides are TGTGCCAGCAGTTTATTACAGGGCCCAAACACCATATATTTT. Its translation: CASSLLQGPNTIYF.

V gene TRBV10-2 combines with J gene TRBJ2-7; 12 nucleotides align to TRBD1. The CDR3 length is 15 residues. CDR1 WSHSY and CDR2 SAAADI come from the germline V gene. V shed 6 bases and J 6 bases; nucleotides not matched to a gene: 9. CDR3 sequence: CASRTGTGGASEQYF. CDR3 sequence (DNA): TGCGCCAGCAGAACCGGGACAGGGGGCGCAAGCGAGCAGTACTTC.

The V gene is TRBV7-3, the J gene TRBJ2-3; 11 nucleotides agree with TRBD2. Germline V gene lookup returns CDR1 SGHTA and CDR2 FQGTGA. The CDR3 runs to 17 residues. After removal of 5 bases from V and 6 bases from J, the junction contained 13 bases not matched to a gene. The CDR3 coding sequence is TGTGCCAGCAGCCACCGACCCCCCGGACTAGCGGGTGATACGCAGTATTTT. Residues: CASSHRPPGLAGDTQYF. Variable domain in full (rest from reference TRBV7-3 and TRBJ2-3): GAGVSQTPSNKVTEKGKYVELRCDPISGHTALYWYRQSLGQGPEFLIYFQGTGAADDSGLPNDRFFAVRPEGSVSTLKIQRTERGDSAVYLCASSHRPPGLAGDTQYFGPGTRLTVL.